Listed here are 28 T cell receptor beta chains from one sample, sequenced in a study of CD8 T cells in ankylosing spondylitis. One entry per CDR3 protein, called by TCRdb with MiXCR from the 5' RACE reads. The profile shows tens of thousands of distinct CDR3 sequences, roughly 6.2% of them singletons. What was sequenced was synovial fluid, either unsorted or a sorted T cell fraction (not recorded which). These receptors all come from a male donor with ankylosing spondylitis.

This clonotype was seen a handful of times. The rearrangement uses TRBV6-2 or TRBV6-3 and TRBJ2-7, with D uncertain. Germline CDR1 is MNHEY and CDR2 is SVGEGT. V was shortened by 6 bases and J by 2 bases, with 17 bases between the two germline ends. This CDR3 is built from 15 residues. The CDR3 region is CASSSRGRPTYEQYF. CDR3 nucleotide sequence: TGTGCCAGCAGCTCCCGAGGACGTCCAACCTACGAGCAGTACTTC.

The genes are TRBV28 and TRBJ2-2; D is possibly TRBD2 (6 bases). Between the trimmed V and J ends, which lost 4 bases and 2 bases, there was a span of 14 bases. Germline V CDR1 and CDR2: MDHEN, SYDVKM. The CDR3 loop spans 16 amino acids. CDR3 sequence: CASSSPARDNTGELFF. CDR3 coding DNA: TGTGCCAGCAGTTCCCCGGCGCGGGATAACACCGGGGAGCTGTTTTTT.

This clonotype was recorded many times. The chain carries TRBV12-3 or TRBV12-4 and TRBJ2-2; D possibly corresponds to TRBD1 (6 bases). This CDR3 region has 12 residues. Trimming left V 5 bases short and J 8 bases short, with 9 bases between. In DNA, the CDR3 is TGTGCCAGCAGTCAGGGGTTTGGGGAGCTGTTTTTT. Translating gives CASSQGFGELFF.

This clonotype is medium-sized in the sample. The genes are TRBV7-2 and TRBJ1-1; D is unresolved. The CDR3 covers 13 residues. The V gene lost 0 bases and the J gene lost 12 bases, with 14 bases spanning the gap. Germline V gene data show CDR1 as SGHTA and CDR2 as FQGNSA. The chain's CDR3 is CASSLAPDQQTFF. The CDR3 coding sequence is TGTGCCAGCAGCTTAGCACCGGACCAGCAAACTTTCTTT.

This clonotype was recorded many times. This rearrangement joins TRBV6-2 or TRBV6-3 to TRBJ2-4; D remains unclear. The CDR3 consists of 14 residues. Germline CDR1 and CDR2: MNHEY and SVGEGT. Between the trimmed V and J ends, which lost 0 bases and 3 bases, there was a span of 6 bases. The CDR3 region is CASSYSGSKNIQYF. In DNA, the CDR3 is TGTGCCAGCAGTTACTCGGGCAGCAAAAACATTCAGTACTTC.

Many counts were recorded for this clonotype. The chain has TRBV7-3 and TRBJ2-1; D is unresolved. The CDR3 is 15 amino acids. Germline loops: CDR1 SGHTA, CDR2 FQGTGA. V was shortened by 2 bases and J by 0 bases, with 8 bases between the two germline ends. CDR3 amino acids: CASSLSAASYNEQFF. In DNA, the CDR3 is TGTGCCAGCAGCTTATCTGCGGCCTCCTACAATGAGCAGTTCTTC.

Ten or more counts support this clonotype. The gene calls are TRBV27 and TRBJ1-2; TRBD1 matches 7 bases. CDR3 length: 15 amino acids. Germline values: CDR1 MNHEY, CDR2 SMNVEV (reference sequence). With V trimmed by 6 bases and J by 4 bases, 11 bases remained unmatched. The CDR3 region has the DNA TGTGCCAGCAGCTCGCGGGCAGGGGGTTCCTATGGCTACACCTTC. Protein sequence: CASSSRAGGSYGYTF.

This clonotype was seen many times. DNA for the CDR3: TGTGCCAGCAGCGCCGGGACAGGTGCCTACGAGCAGTACTTC. It translates to CASSAGTGAYEQYF. V and J are TRBV7-2 and TRBJ2-7, with 8 bases lining up with TRBD1. Germline-derived CDR1 and CDR2 are SGHTA and FQGNSA. The CDR3 sequence is 14 residues long. The V gene end was trimmed by 5 bases and the J gene end by 2 bases; junction bases not matched to a gene: 5. Combining the CDR3 with reference TRBV7-2 and TRBJ2-7 gives the whole variable domain GAGVSQSPSNKVTEKGKDVELRCDPISGHTALYWYRQSLGQGLEFLIYFQGNSAPDKSGLPSDRFSAERTGGSVSTLTIQRTQQEDSAVYLCASSAGTGAYEQYFGPGTRLTVT.

This clonotype was observed a handful of times. The rearrangement joins TRBV30 to TRBJ2-1, with D perhaps assigned TRBD1 or TRBD2 (6 bases each). The germline gives CDR1 GTSNPN, CDR2 SVGIG (reference sequence). This CDR3 contains 14 residues. Trimming took off 1 base at V and 5 bases at J, with 12 bases between the two ends. This CDR3 reads CAWSGRGADNEQFF. DNA for the CDR3: TGTGCCTGGAGTGGTAGGGGGGCGGACAATGAGCAGTTCTTC.

Sample share makes this clonotype medium-sized. This sequence joins TRBV20-1 and TRBJ2-1; D uncertain. V shed 6 bases and J shed 4 bases, with 16 bases lying between them. Germline values: CDR1 DFQATT, CDR2 SNEGSKA (reference sequence). The CDR3 runs to 14 residues. The DNA for the CDR3 is TGCAGTGCCAAATGGTGGCGGCAATACAATGAGCAGTTCTTC. It codes for CSAKWWRQYNEQFF.

The chain is built from TRBV5-6 and TRBJ2-7; D remains ambiguous. The CDR3 sequence is 13 residues long. Germline CDR1 SGHDT, CDR2 YYEEEE. V was pared by 4 bases and J by 3 bases, with 11 bases between. Written as DNA, the CDR3 is TGTGCCAGCAGCCCTGGACGCCGCTACGAGCAGTACTTC. This codes for CASSPGRRYEQYF.

This clonotype came up many times. The V call is TRBV11-2, the J call TRBJ2-1; D uncertain. CDR1 and CDR2 from the germline V gene are SGHAT and FQNNGV. Trimming removed 0 bases at V and 4 bases at J, with 13 bases between. The CDR3 is 16 residues long. The CDR3 spells CASSLDPAAVYNEQFF. CDR3 nucleotide sequence: TGTGCCAGCAGCTTAGATCCAGCCGCGGTGTACAATGAGCAGTTCTTC.

This clonotype was counted only a few times. The chain combines TRBV4-3 with TRBJ1-1; the D gene is possibly TRBD1 (6 bases). The CDR3 runs 13 residues. Germline CDR1 and CDR2: LGHNA and YSLEER. Trimming left V 8 bases short and J 0 bases short, with 10 bases between. The CDR3 nucleotides are TGCGCCAGCCGGGGACATCTGAACACTGAAGCTTTCTTT. Amino acids: CASRGHLNTEAFF.

There are many counts of this clonotype. V usage is TRBV5-1 and J usage is TRBJ1-1; D ambiguous. Germline values: CDR1 SGHRS, CDR2 YFSETQ. The CDR3 is made up of 14 amino acids. Trimming removed 0 bases from V and 1 base from J, with 7 bases in between. The CDR3 here is CASSLVGENTEAFF. CDR3 sequence (DNA): TGCGCCAGCAGCTTGGTCGGGGAGAACACTGAAGCTTTCTTT.

This clonotype was seen only a few times. This chain uses TRBV3-1 with TRBJ2-5; 9 bases are a match to TRBD1. Germline V gene data show CDR1 as LGHDT and CDR2 as YNNKEL (reference sequence). The J segment lost 4 bases and the V segment lost 5 bases, leaving 8 bases of the junction unmatched. The CDR3 contains 15 residues. The CDR3 DNA follows: TGTGCCAGCAGCTCATACAGGGGGCGCACAGAGACCCAGTACTTC. It translates to CASSSYRGRTETQYF.

This clonotype was detected many times. The genes are TRBV3-1 and TRBJ2-1; a weak D match, TRBD2 (6 bases). The length of the CDR3 is 14 residues. V dropped 4 bases and J dropped 10 bases, with 17 bases sitting between them. Germline V lookup: CDR1 LGHDT, CDR2 YNNKEL (reference sequence). CDR3 residues: CASSPKGLHEEQFF. In nucleotides, the CDR3 is TGTGCCAGCAGCCCAAAGGGACTCCACGAGGAGCAGTTCTTC.

The table lists this clonotype with many counts. The chain combines TRBV20-1 with TRBJ2-1; 11 nucleotides agree with TRBD2. The CDR3 sequence is 14 residues long. Germline V gene lookup returns CDR1 DFQATT and CDR2 SNEGSKA (reference sequence). With V trimmed by 6 bases and J by 6 bases, 7 bases remained unmatched. CDR3 sequence reads: CSAARTSGLNEQFF. Here the CDR3 DNA reads TGCAGTGCCGCGAGGACTAGCGGGCTCAATGAGCAGTTCTTC.

This clonotype was seen many times. This chain connects TRBV15 to TRBJ2-5; D might be TRBD2 (5 bases). Trimming removed 5 bases at V and 4 bases at J, with 11 bases between. The CDR3 extends over 13 amino acids. The germline gives CDR1 LNHNV, CDR2 YYDKDF (reference sequence). Here the CDR3 DNA reads TGTGCCACCAGCTGGGCTCGGGGAGAGACCCAGTACTTC. Translation gives CATSWARGETQYF.

The table lists this clonotype with many counts. This chain joins TRBV7-2 and TRBJ1-4; 7 nucleotides align to TRBD1. J gave up 7 bases and V 7 bases, and 12 bases lay outside the gene matches. This CDR3 has 15 residues. Germline assignment: CDR1 SGHTA and CDR2 FQGNSA. In nucleotides, the CDR3 is TGTGCCAGCACCAGGGCCGGGACAGCCGCTGAAAAACTGTTTTTT. Residues: CASTRAGTAAEKLFF.

The rearrangement links TRBV28 to TRBJ2-7; D possibly corresponds to TRBD1 (6 bases). Germline loops: CDR1 MDHEN, CDR2 SYDVKM. Trimming took 8 bases from V and 0 from J, leaving 14 bases between them. The CDR3 contains 14 residues. The CDR3 region is CASCWGRSSYEQYF. The CDR3 DNA reads TGTGCCAGCTGTTGGGGGCGCAGCTCCTACGAGCAGTACTTC.

This clonotype was counted only a few times. This chain joins TRBV5-6 and TRBJ2-5, with D unclear. This CDR3 comprises 12 residues. CDR1 and CDR2 (germline): SGHDT, YYEEEE. The V end lost 1 base, the J end lost 5 bases, and 6 bases lay between the germline ends. The CDR3 bases are TGTGCCAGCAGCTTGAAAAGGGAGACCCAGTACTTC. Protein product: CASSLKRETQYF.

This clonotype was counted many times. The chain couples TRBV7-2 to TRBJ2-2, with no clear D. The V gene's germline CDR1 is SGHTA and CDR2 FQGNSA. The CDR3 is 16 amino acids. Deletions cut 10 bases from V and 2 bases from J, with 20 bases between. In nucleotides, the CDR3 is TGTGCCACCTCGGTCGAGCTGAGAATTAACACCGGGGAGCTGTTTTTT. As protein: CATSVELRINTGELFF.

This clonotype was counted only a few times. V is TRBV9 and J is TRBJ2-3, with unresolved D. CDR3 length: 15 residues. Germline V CDR1 and CDR2: SGDLS, YYNGEE. The V and J ends lost 0 bases and 0 bases respectively, with 8 bases between them. CDR3 in DNA: TGTGCCAGCAGCGTAGGTCAATATAGCACAGATACGCAGTATTTT. As protein: CASSVGQYSTDTQYF.

This clonotype was seen at least ten times. CDR3 DNA sequence: TGTGCCAGCATTTCCCCCGGGGCTCCACCCCTCCACTTT. Translation gives CASISPGAPPLHF. This rearrangement joins TRBV28 to TRBJ1-6; maybe TRBD1 (5 bases). Germline values: CDR1 MDHEN, CDR2 SYDVKM. The CDR3 contains 13 residues. V lost 7 bases and J 11 bases, leaving 15 bases between the germline ends.

The chain combines TRBV19 with TRBJ2-7; D is perhaps TRBD2 (6 bases). This CDR3 contains 13 residues. Germline loops: CDR1 LNHDA, CDR2 SQIVND (reference sequence). V was shortened by 6 bases and J by 6 bases, with 15 bases between the two germline ends. Written as DNA, the CDR3 is TGTGCCAGTAGCTGGGGCGGGGTGAGCGAGCAGTACTTC. Its translation is CASSWGGVSEQYF.

This clonotype was observed at least ten times. CDR3 amino acids: CASRSGSQSYNEQFF. The CDR3 DNA follows: TGTGCCAGCAGAAGCGGGAGTCAATCCTACAATGAGCAGTTCTTC. The chain has TRBV27 and TRBJ2-1; TRBD2 agrees at 8 bases. CDR3 length: 15 amino acids. V lost 6 bases, J lost 1 base, and 5 bases stayed unmatched. Germline CDR1 is MNHEY and CDR2 is SMNVEV (reference sequence).

This clonotype was seen ten or more times. The chain couples TRBV7-9 to TRBJ2-5, with D perhaps TRBD1 or TRBD2 (5 bases each). The CDR3 consists of 16 residues. Germline V lookup: CDR1 SEHNR, CDR2 FQNEAQ (reference sequence). The V end lost 5 bases, the J end lost 4 bases, and 20 bases lay between the germline ends. The CDR3 nucleotides are TGTGCCAGCAGCACAGGACAAACCCTAGAGGGAGAGACCCAGTACTTC. This codes for CASSTGQTLEGETQYF.

This clonotype has at least ten counts. This chain uses TRBV11-2 with TRBJ1-1; TRBD1 might be the D (6 bases). CDR1 is SGHAT and CDR2 is FQNNGV in the germline V gene. V dropped 1 base and J dropped 4 bases, with 13 bases sitting between them. CDR3 length equals 15 residues. The CDR3 sequence: CASSLAGARGTEAFF. In nucleotides, the CDR3 is TGTGCCAGCAGCTTAGCAGGGGCAAGGGGCACTGAAGCTTTCTTT. Combining the CDR3 with reference TRBV11-2 and TRBJ1-1 gives the whole variable domain EAGVAQSPRYKIIEKRQSVAFWCNPISGHATLYWYQQILGQGPKLLIQFQNNGVVDDSQLPKDRFSAERLKGVDSTLKIQPAKLEDSAVYLCASSLAGARGTEAFFGQGTRLTVV.